The rows below give T cell receptor beta chains drawn from one sample of a study of blood T cell repertoires in COVID-19. Some clones are missing from TCRdb's copy, which holds only in-frame ones; the method was immunoSEQ multiplex PCR. Of about 180,000 clones detected, about 90% appear once; the ten largest clones hold roughly 10%. The sequencing input was PBMCs or T cells enriched from blood (not recorded which). Source of these receptors: a woman under 30 who had recovered from COVID-19. CDR3s include the opening cysteine and the closing phenylalanine or tryptophan. A D gene is named only where the DNA matches it firmly. Clone size is stated in some rows and not others, as once, few, many or a class when expanded.

V gene	J gene	D gene	clone size	CDR3 DNA	CDR3 protein
TRBV20-1	TRBJ1-6	.	.	TGCAGTGCTAGTATGTTACAGGAGAATTCACCCCTCCACTTT	CSASMLQENSPLHF
TRBV2	TRBJ2-7	.	.	TGTGCCAGCAGTCCGATAACAGCCTACGAGCAGTACTTC	CASSPITAYEQYF
TRBV7-8	TRBJ1-6	.	.	TGTGCCAGCAGCTTACAGGGGAAAAATAATTCACCCCTCCACTTT	CASSLQGKNNSPLHF
TRBV3-1/TRBV3-2	TRBJ2-6	TRBD2	.	TGTGCCAGCAGCCAAGGGGGGGGGTCTGGGGCCAACGTCCTGACTTTC	CASSQGGGSGANVLTF
TRBV7-6	TRBJ1-2	TRBD1	.	TGTGCCAGCAGCTTAGACAGGGGGCATGGCTATGGCTACACCTTC	CASSLDRGHGYGYTF
TRBV9	TRBJ2-5	TRBD1	.	TGTGCCAGCAGCTTTGGGACAGGGGGTTCCCAAGAGACCCAGTACTTC	CASSFGTGGSQETQYF
TRBV5-8	TRBJ1-2	.	.	TGTGCCAGCAGCTTGGCGAGCCCCCTTGGTGGCTACACCTTC	CASSLASPLGGYTF
TRBV28	TRBJ2-3	.	.	TGTGCCAGCAGCACGCCCCGGGTGTGGGATACGCAGTATTTT	CASSTPRVWDTQYF
TRBV28	TRBJ1-3	.	.	TGTGCCAGCAGTTCAGGGCAAGCTGGAAACACCATATATTTT	CASSSGQAGNTIYF
TRBV27	TRBJ1-6	.	.	TGTGCCAGCAGTTTGGCCAGTCCCCCCGGGAATTCACCCCTCCACTTT	CASSLASPPGNSPLHF
TRBV7-9	TRBJ2-3	.	.	TGTGCCAGCAGCTTACGGGAACCTAGCACAGATACGCAGTATTTT	CASSLREPSTDTQYF
TRBV18	TRBJ2-7	TRBD2	.	TGTGCCAGCTCACCCAGGACTAGCGGGCCTTTAGAGCAGTACTTC	CASSPRTSGPLEQYF
TRBV18	TRBJ2-7	TRBD2	.	TGTGCCAGCTCCCCGGGGCTAGCGGGCTCCTCCGAGCAGTACTTC	CASSPGLAGSSEQYF
TRBV5-5	TRBJ2-7	TRBD1	.	TGTGCCAGCAGCTTGACCGGACAGGGGGGGTACGAGCAGTACTTC	CASSLTGQGGYEQYF
TRBV27	TRBJ2-6	.	.	TGTGCCAGCAGAAGAGGGAATGGGGCCAACGTCCTGACTTTC	CASRRGNGANVLTF
TRBV27	TRBJ2-7	.	once	TGTGCCAGCAGTTTATCTCTAGGGACAACCTACGAGCAGTACTTC	CASSLSLGTTYEQYF
TRBV6-5	TRBJ1-3	.	.	TGTGCCAGCAGACGAAAGGAGACGGACTTCATATATTTT	CASRRKETDFIYF
TRBV6-1	TRBJ2-3	.	.	TGTGCCAGCAGTGAAGCCTCAATTATCACTAGCACAGATACGCAGTATTTT	CASSEASIITSTDTQYF
TRBV9	TRBJ2-3	TRBD2	.	TGTGCCAGCAGCGCCACTAGCGGGGGCAGTCTTACGCAGTATTTT	CASSATSGGSLTQYF
TRBV5-5	TRBJ2-7	TRBD1	.	TGTGCCAGCAGTCCGACAGGGGGCCGAATCTACGAGCAGTACTTC	CASSPTGGRIYEQYF
TRBV2	TRBJ2-1	TRBD2	.	TGTGCCAGCAGTGATCCCTTCAGGAAGACTAGCGGTCCCTACAATGAGCAGTTCTTC	CASSDPFRKTSGPYNEQFF
TRBV4-3	TRBJ2-1	.	.	TGCGCCAGCAGCCCGAGTTGGAGGGGTAGCGGAAACAATGAGCAGTTCTTC	CASSPSWRGSGNNEQFF
TRBV27	TRBJ2-1	TRBD1	.	TGTGCCAGCAGTTTATCGTGGGACAGGGAATACAATGAGCAGTTCTTC	CASSLSWDREYNEQFF
TRBV5-1	TRBJ2-1	.	.	TGCGCCAGCAGCTTGGGCCCTAGTGCCCGGAAACGTGAGCAGTTCTTC	CASSLGPSARKREQFF
TRBV7-9	TRBJ1-1	.	.	TGTGCCAGCGCCCGCGGGGGTTCGGACACTGAAGCTTTCTTT	CASARGGSDTEAFF
TRBV4-3	TRBJ2-3	TRBD2	.	TGCGCCAGCAGCCAGGAACTAGCGGGGGGGGCAGATACGCAGTATTTT	CASSQELAGGADTQYF
TRBV28	TRBJ1-2	.	once	TGTGCCAGCAGTTCTTACCTTGAGACAGACGTCTATGGCTACACCTTC	CASSSYLETDVYGYTF
TRBV4-3	TRBJ1-2	.	.	TGCGCCAGCAGCCCCGGCGGAAGCTCACCCCCTTATGGCTACACCTTC	CASSPGGSSPPYGYTF
TRBV7-9	TRBJ2-7	TRBD2	.	TGTGCCAGCAGCGGAGGACCCCCGTCCACTAGCGGCTACGAGCAGTACTTC	CASSGGPPSTSGYEQYF
TRBV5-1	TRBJ2-7	.	.	TGCGCCAGCAGCTTGGCTGTGGCCGCCCCCGAGCAGTACTTC	CASSLAVAAPEQYF
TRBV18	TRBJ2-1	.	.	TGTGCCAGCTCGACCGGATCGGGGAGCTCCTACAATGAGCAGTTCTTC	CASSTGSGSSYNEQFF
TRBV11-2	TRBJ2-1	.	.	TGTGCCAGCAGCTTACCCGGGAATGAGCAGTTCTTC	CASSLPGNEQFF
TRBV6-5	TRBJ1-2	TRBD1	.	TGTGCCAGCAGGGCTACAGGGGGCGCGGAAAGCTACACCTTC	CASRATGGAESYTF
TRBV5-4	TRBJ2-5	.	.	TGTGCCAGCAGCTTGGGGGGGCCGGAGACCCAGTACTTC	CASSLGGPETQYF
TRBV19	TRBJ2-5	TRBD1	.	TGTGCCAGTAGCCGGACAGGTGGGACCCAGTACTTC	CASSRTGGTQYF
TRBV7-2	TRBJ2-5	.	.	TGTGCCAGCAGCCGACAGGTCCAAGAGACCCAGTACTTC	CASSRQVQETQYF
TRBV7-6	TRBJ2-3	.	.	TGTGCCAGCAGCTTGTACGAGGCAGATACGCAGTATTTT	CASSLYEADTQYF
TRBV19	TRBJ1-3	.	few	TGTGCCAGTAGTATCCCAGGGTCTGGAAACACCATATATTTT	CASSIPGSGNTIYF
TRBV5-4	TRBJ2-5	.	.	TGTGCCAGCAGCTACATGGAGACCCAGTACTTC	CASSYMETQYF
TRBV6-5	TRBJ1-3	TRBD1	few	TGTGCCAGCAGGCCGACAGGGGTGAACACCATATATTTT	CASRPTGVNTIYF
TRBV6-5	TRBJ1-6	.	.	TGTGCCAGCAGCGGGAATTCACCCCTCCACTTT	CASSGNSPLHF
TRBV10-3	TRBJ2-3	TRBD1	.	TGTGCCAGTGTGACAGGGAGCACAGATACGCAGTATTTT	CASVTGSTDTQYF